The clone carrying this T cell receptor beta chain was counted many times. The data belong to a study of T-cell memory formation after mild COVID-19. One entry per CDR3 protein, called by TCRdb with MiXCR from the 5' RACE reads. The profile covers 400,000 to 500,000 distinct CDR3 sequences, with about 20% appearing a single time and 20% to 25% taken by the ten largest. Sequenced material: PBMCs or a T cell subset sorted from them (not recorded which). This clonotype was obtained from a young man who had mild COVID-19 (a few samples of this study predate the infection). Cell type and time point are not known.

The CDR3 region is CSASGGVEETQYF. CDR3 bases: TGCAGTGCTAGCGGGGGGGTTGAAGAGACCCAGTACTTC. V usage is TRBV20-1 and J usage is TRBJ2-5; 8 positions agree with TRBD2. The V gene end was trimmed by 3 bases and the J gene end by 3 bases; junction bases not matched to a gene: 3. CDR1 DFQATT and CDR2 SNEGSKA come from the germline V gene (reference sequence). The CDR3 spans 13 residues.